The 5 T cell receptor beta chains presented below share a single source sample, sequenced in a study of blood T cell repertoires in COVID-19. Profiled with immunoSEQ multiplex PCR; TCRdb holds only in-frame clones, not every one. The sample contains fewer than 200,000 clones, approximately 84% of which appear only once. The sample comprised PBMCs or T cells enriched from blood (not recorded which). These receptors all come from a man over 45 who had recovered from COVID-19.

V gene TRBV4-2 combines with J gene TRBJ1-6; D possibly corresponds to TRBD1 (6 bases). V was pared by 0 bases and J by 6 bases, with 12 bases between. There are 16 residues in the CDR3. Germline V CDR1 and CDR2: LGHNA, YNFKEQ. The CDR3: CASSQDRTALNSPLHF. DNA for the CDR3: TGTGCCAGCAGCCAAGACCGGACAGCTCTTAATTCACCCCTCCACTTT.

The CDR3 sequence is CATSEGLRDTQYF. CDR3 bases: TGTGCCACCAGTGAAGGACTAAGAGATACGCAGTATTTT. This chain connects TRBV24-1 to TRBJ2-3; D may be TRBD2 (6 bases). The CDR3 is made up of 13 amino acids. The germline CDR1 and CDR2 sequences are KGHDR and SFDVKD. With 4 bases removed from V and 5 bases from J, the gap between germline ends came to 9 bases.

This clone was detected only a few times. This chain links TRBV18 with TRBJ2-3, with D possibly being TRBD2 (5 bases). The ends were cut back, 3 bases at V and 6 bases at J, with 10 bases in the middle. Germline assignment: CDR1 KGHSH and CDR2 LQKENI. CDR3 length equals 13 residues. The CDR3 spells CASSPLRDDTQYF. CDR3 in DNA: TGTGCCAGCTCACCTCTCCGGGATGATACGCAGTATTTT.

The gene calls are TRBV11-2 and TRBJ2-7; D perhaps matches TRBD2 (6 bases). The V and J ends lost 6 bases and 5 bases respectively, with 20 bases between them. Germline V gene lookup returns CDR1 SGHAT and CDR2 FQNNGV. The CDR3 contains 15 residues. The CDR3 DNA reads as TGTGCCAGCAGTTTACACGGGGGTTTCGGTAACGAGCAGTACTTC. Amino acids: CASSLHGGFGNEQYF.

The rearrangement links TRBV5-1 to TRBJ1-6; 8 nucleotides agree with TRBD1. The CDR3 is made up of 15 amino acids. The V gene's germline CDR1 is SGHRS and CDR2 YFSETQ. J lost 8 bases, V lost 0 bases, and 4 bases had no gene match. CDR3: CASSLDRGSHSPLHF. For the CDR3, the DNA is TGCGCCAGCAGCTTGGACAGGGGGAGTCATTCACCCCTCCACTTT.